The clone carrying this T cell receptor beta chain was counted many times. What it recognizes is unknown. The library protocol tagged individual cDNA molecules with unique molecular identifiers. MiXCR, run by TCRdb on the 5' RACE reads, gives a single entry per CDR3 protein. The data contain some 80,000 distinct CDR3 sequences, about 5% of them singletons. These data come from a study of early T cells in non-severe SARS-CoV-2 infection. Overall study results and limits: The matching step, a VDJdb search, favored anti-spike CD8 responses and missed private and CD4 specificities.

The receptor was derived from an adult who was a healthcare worker with PCR-confirmed SARS-CoV-2 infection or an uninfected control (not recorded which). Source: whole blood, taken at baseline.

CDR3 nucleotides: TGCGCCAGCAGCCATCCCGCCGCCGGGACAGGGGACTACAATGAGCAGTTCTTC. Translated, it gives CASSHPAAGTGDYNEQFF. The genes are TRBV4-1 and TRBJ2-1, with TRBD1 matching 10 bases. This CDR3 has 18 amino acids. J gave up 3 bases and V 3 bases, and 11 bases lay outside the gene matches. In germline, CDR1 is MGHRA, CDR2 YSYEKL.